These T cell receptor beta chains were read from a single sample in a study of siplizumab effects on memory and regulatory T cells. Some clones are missing from TCRdb's copy, which holds only in-frame ones; the method was immunoSEQ multiplex PCR. The sample shows approximately 100,000 clones, roughly 91% of them seen only once. Sample: non-Treg CD4+ T cells sorted from blood. These receptors all come from a human donor in good health. The CDR3 runs from the conserved cysteine through the conserved F or W. The D gene is left open where the match is weak. Clone size is shown for a subset of rows, as once, few, many or a class of expanded clone.

cdr3_aa cdr3_nt clone_size d_call j_call v_call
CASSTEQGWGDTEAFF TGTGCCAGTAGTACCGAACAGGGGTGGGGCGACACTGAAGCTTTCTTT NA TRBD1 TRBJ1-1 TRBV19
CSVYGSEETQYF TGCAGCGTTTATGGCAGCGAAGAGACCCAGTACTTC NA NA TRBJ2-5 TRBV29-1
CASSIGTGTVLQETQYF TGTGCCAGTAGTATAGGGACCGGGACAGTACTCCAAGAGACCCAGTACTTC NA TRBD1 TRBJ2-5 TRBV19
CASSLTRTRDRGHEQYF TGTGCCAGTAGCCTCACACGGACCCGGGACAGGGGACACGAGCAGTACTTC NA TRBD1 TRBJ2-7 TRBV19
CASSGPGDTQYF TGTGCCAGCAGTGGTCCCGGGGATACGCAGTATTTT once NA TRBJ2-3 TRBV6-4
CATSKTAGADTDTQYF TGTGCCACCAGCAAGACAGCGGGAGCGGACACAGATACGCAGTATTTT NA TRBD2 TRBJ2-3 TRBV15
CASSEHAEGGYTF TGTGCCAGCAGTGAGCATGCGGAGGGTGGCTACACCTTC NA NA TRBJ1-2 TRBV25-1
CASSQLRGTTNEKLFF TGCGCCAGCAGCCAACTACGGGGTACAACTAATGAAAAACTGTTTTTT NA NA TRBJ1-4 TRBV4-1
CASSVVIPGELFF TGTGCCAGCAGCGTCGTGATCCCCGGGGAGCTGTTTTTT NA NA TRBJ2-2 TRBV9
CASSPGTMNTEAFF TGTGCCAGCAGCCCCGGGACCATGAACACTGAAGCTTTCTTT NA NA TRBJ1-1 TRBV7-3
CASTLDMSIYEQYF TGTGCCAGCACCTTAGACATGTCGATCTACGAGCAGTACTTC NA NA TRBJ2-7 TRBV6-1
CASSYLGTRSNQPQHF TGTGCCAGCAGTTACCTCGGGACTAGGAGCAATCAGCCCCAGCATTTT NA NA TRBJ1-5 TRBV6-6
CAISGRGIYSYEQYF TGTGCCATCAGTGGAAGGGGCATTTACTCCTACGAGCAGTACTTC NA NA TRBJ2-7 TRBV10-3
CASSPRDSYEQYF TGTGCCAGTAGTCCCCGGGACAGCTACGAGCAGTACTTC NA TRBD1 TRBJ2-7 TRBV19
CASSFGWTEAFF TGTGCCAGCAGCTTTGGTTGGACTGAAGCTTTCTTT NA NA TRBJ1-1 TRBV11-3
CATKPDRGRDQPQHF TGTGCCACCAAACCAGACAGGGGAAGGGATCAGCCCCAGCATTTT NA TRBD1 TRBJ1-5 TRBV6-6
CASSPPGGNTIYF TGTGCCAGCTCACCACCGGGTGGAAACACCATATATTTT NA NA TRBJ1-3 TRBV18
CASSEGFTGELFF TGTGCCAGCAGTGAAGGGTTCACCGGGGAGCTGTTTTTT NA NA TRBJ2-2 TRBV6-1
CASSLYDLAGVEQYF TGCGCCAGCAGCCTATACGACTTGGCGGGAGTTGAGCAGTACTTC NA TRBD2 TRBJ2-7 TRBV5-1
CASSQDPVQGGKNIQYF TGTGCCAGCAGCCAAGACCCTGTACAGGGCGGCAAAAACATTCAGTACTTC NA NA TRBJ2-4 TRBV4-2
CASKFIAGPEQFF TGTGCCAGTAAATTCATAGCGGGACCTGAGCAGTTCTTC NA TRBD2 TRBJ2-1 TRBV19
CASSMELGQPHRQPQHF TGTGCCAGTAGTATGGAATTGGGACAGCCTCACCGCCAGCCCCAGCATTTT NA TRBD1 TRBJ1-5 TRBV19
CASSLWGDTQYF TGTGCCAGCAGCTTATGGGGAGATACGCAGTATTTT NA NA TRBJ2-3 TRBV7-6
CASRRTGQVYEQYF TGTGCCAGCAGGCGAACTGGACAGGTATACGAGCAGTACTTC NA TRBD1 TRBJ2-7 TRBV11-1
CATSRGVYSPLHF TGTGCCACCAGCAGGGGTGTTTATTCACCCCTCCACTTT NA NA TRBJ1-6 TRBV15
CASSQVSGRANVLTF TGCGCCAGCAGCCAAGTCTCAGGTCGGGCCAACGTCCTGACTTTC NA NA TRBJ2-6 TRBV4-1
CASSVGQGVTEAFF TGTGCCAGCAGCGTAGGCCAGGGTGTCACTGAAGCTTTCTTT once NA TRBJ1-1 TRBV21-1
CASRSGRGAATAYNEQFF TGTGCCAGCAGAAGTGGTCGCGGGGCCGCTACCGCCTACAATGAGCAGTTCTTC NA NA TRBJ2-1 TRBV27
CASSLGSSSGANVLTF TGTGCCAGCAGCTTGGGTAGTAGCTCTGGGGCCAACGTCCTGACTTTC NA NA TRBJ2-6 TRBV5-5
CASSRDRYQETQYF TGTGCCAGCAGCCGTGACAGGTACCAAGAGACCCAGTACTTC NA NA TRBJ2-5 TRBV11-2
CASSSTATNEKLFF TGTGCCAGCAGCTCCACCGCAACTAATGAAAAACTGTTTTTT NA NA TRBJ1-4 TRBV5-8
CASTFRRARTNEKLFF TGTGCCAGTACCTTCCGAAGGGCGCGCACTAATGAAAAACTGTTTTTT NA NA TRBJ1-4 TRBV19
CASTSYLTSNTGELFF TGTGCCAGTACGTCCTACCTGACATCGAACACCGGGGAGCTGTTTTTT once NA TRBJ2-2 TRBV19
CASSIDGHSTGELFF TGTGCCAGTAGTATAGATGGCCACTCAACCGGGGAGCTGTTTTTT NA NA TRBJ2-2 TRBV19
CASRKETQYF TGTGCCAGCAGAAAAGAGACCCAGTACTTC NA NA TRBJ2-5 TRBV6-5
CASSHTSGMPRETQYF TGTGCCAGCAGCCACACTTCGGGCATGCCCAGGGAGACCCAGTACTTC NA NA TRBJ2-5 TRBV7-9
CASSSPGRGVHEQFF TGTGCCAGCAGTTCCCCGGGACGGGGAGTCCATGAGCAGTTCTTC NA NA TRBJ2-1 TRBV6-5
CASSPRDRSYEQYF TGTGCCAGCTCACCTCGGGACAGATCCTACGAGCAGTACTTC NA TRBD1 TRBJ2-7 TRBV18
CASSPRTSGSYNEQFF TGTGCCAGCAGTCCCCGAACTAGCGGGAGTTACAATGAGCAGTTCTTC NA TRBD2 TRBJ2-1 TRBV28
CASSRQGKETQYF TGTGCCAGTAGTCGACAGGGGAAAGAGACCCAGTACTTC NA TRBD1 TRBJ2-5 TRBV19
CASSYSYQPQHF TGTGCCAGCAGTTACTCTTATCAGCCCCAGCATTTT few NA TRBJ1-5 TRBV6-6
CASSLLGARETQYF TGTGCCAGCAGCTTATTGGGGGCGCGTGAGACCCAGTACTTC NA NA TRBJ2-5 TRBV7-9
CATSRQHTEAFF TGTGCCACCAGCAGACAGCACACTGAAGCTTTCTTT NA NA TRBJ1-1 TRBV15
CASSHPRTDTQYF TGCGCCAGCAGCCATCCTCGCACAGATACGCAGTATTTT NA NA TRBJ2-3 TRBV4-1
CAWVTNLSGRPFGGEQFF TGTGCCTGGGTCACTAATCTTAGCGGGAGGCCTTTCGGGGGTGAGCAGTTCTTC NA TRBD2 TRBJ2-1 TRBV30
CASRTGPGTEAFF TGTGCCAGTCGTACAGGGCCAGGGACTGAAGCTTTCTTT NA NA TRBJ1-1 TRBV19
CASSQDMGRSGLF TGTGCCAGCAGCCAAGATATGGGACGGAGCGGACTCTTT NA NA TRBJ1-3 TRBV4-2
CAWTATNEKLFF TGTGCCTGGACCGCAACTAATGAAAAACTGTTTTTT NA NA TRBJ1-4 TRBV30